These 23 T cell receptor beta chains were sequenced from one sample in a study of post-analysis software for immune sequencing data. Findings and limits, study-wide: Elevated frequency relative to controls characterized roughly five TRBV segments in patients, TRBV5-6, TRBV5-1 and TRBV20-1 among them.

Antigens of these TCRs are unknown. Researchers reported that TCR beta cDNA libraries carried unique molecular identifiers. TCRdb fed the PCR reads into MiXCR, producing one record per CDR3 protein. The table includes about 460,000 distinct CDR3 sequences, 40% to 55% detected once. The sample consisted of blood. These receptors all stem from a girl aged 10 to 17 with multiple sclerosis.

A few counts support this clonotype. This chain joins TRBV4-1 and TRBJ2-4, with D perhaps assigned TRBD1 or TRBD2 (5 bases each). V dropped 5 bases and J dropped 0 bases, with 14 bases sitting between them. The CDR3 totals 16 residues. Germline assignment: CDR1 MGHRA and CDR2 YSYEKL. The CDR3 is CASSTRGRGAKNIQYF. The DNA for the CDR3 is TGCGCCAGCAGCACTAGGGGTAGGGGAGCCAAAAACATTCAGTACTTC.

The chain joins TRBV20-1 to TRBJ2-1, with a weak D call TRBD2 (5 bases). This CDR3 comprises 10 residues. V lost 3 bases and J 8 bases, leaving 5 bases between the germline ends. Germline-derived CDR1 and CDR2 are DFQATT and SNEGSKA (reference sequence). Here the CDR3 DNA reads TGCAGTGCTAGTAGCGATGAGCAGTTCTTC. Translated, it gives CSASSDEQFF.

The chain couples TRBV12-3 or TRBV12-4 to TRBJ1-2, with TRBD1 as a possible D gene (5 bases). This CDR3 is 13 amino acids long. The V and J ends lost 8 bases and 6 bases respectively, with 16 bases between them. CDR3 protein: CASENSAGNGYTF. The CDR3 DNA sequence: TGTGCCAGCGAAAACTCCGCAGGGAATGGCTACACCTTC.

This clonotype has just a few counts. The rearrangement joins TRBV29-1 to TRBJ1-2, with TRBD1 as a possible D gene (5 bases). V lost 0 bases, J lost 2 bases, and 7 bases lay in between. CDR1 is SQVTM, CDR2 ANQGSEA, per germline. The CDR3 contains 13 residues. In DNA, the CDR3 is TGCAGCGTTGAAGAACGACAGAACTATGGCTACACCTTC. The encoded protein is CSVEERQNYGYTF.

The chain uses TRBV12-3 or TRBV12-4 and TRBJ2-5, with TRBD2 matching 7 bases. The J segment lost 5 bases and the V segment lost 2 bases, leaving 2 bases of the junction unmatched. CDR3 length: 13 residues. CDR3 sequence: CASSLMGGETQYF. Written as DNA, the CDR3 is TGTGCCAGCAGTTTAATGGGGGGGGAGACCCAGTACTTC.

The chain recombines TRBV7-2 with TRBJ2-1, with 8 bases lining up with TRBD2. Germline V gene sequence: CDR1 SGHTA, CDR2 FQGNSA. The CDR3 is 13 residues long. V was pared by 1 base and J by 10 bases, with 3 bases of the junction left unmatched. The CDR3 protein is CASSLVIAGEQFF. CDR3 sequence (DNA): TGTGCCAGCAGCTTAGTTATAGCGGGAGAGCAGTTCTTC.

The rearrangement joins TRBV20-1 to TRBJ2-3; 7 nucleotides align to TRBD2. The CDR3 extends over 17 amino acids. Unmatched junction bases numbered 12, after V lost 3 bases and J lost 0 bases. Germline lookup yields CDR1 DFQATT and CDR2 SNEGSKA (reference sequence). In DNA, the CDR3 is TGCAGTGCTAGGGCGGGAGCGAACATAAATAGCACAGATACGCAGTATTTT. It yields the protein CSARAGANINSTDTQYF.

Note on this clonotype: One end of the junction fails to match germline, which may point to a read error. This chain connects TRBV28 to TRBJ1-1; no clear D. The CDR3 has 15 amino acids. CDR1 is MDHEN and CDR2 is SYDVKM in the germline V gene. CDR3 residues: CASVEYNGMNAEAFF. CDR3 in DNA: TGTGCCAGCGTTGAGTACAACGGCATGAACGCTGAAGCTTTCTTT.

This chain links TRBV6-2 or TRBV6-3 with TRBJ2-3, with D possibly matching TRBD2 (6 bases). CDR3 length: 14 amino acids. CDR1 is MNHEY, CDR2 SVGEGT, per germline. V lost 2 bases, J lost 7 bases, and 13 bases lay in between. CDR3 region: CASSYGLAWNTQYF. CDR3 DNA: TGTGCCAGCAGTTACGGTCTAGCGTGGAATACGCAGTATTTT.

The V call is TRBV28, the J call TRBJ2-3; TRBD1 agrees at 10 bases. With V trimmed by 8 bases and J by 6 bases, 8 bases remained unmatched. Germline values: CDR1 MDHEN, CDR2 SYDVKM. This CDR3 has 14 residues. The CDR3 DNA reads as TGTGCCAGCTTCAGGGACAGGGGCCCGGATACGCAGTATTTT. Translating it yields CASFRDRGPDTQYF.

The count of this clonotype is one. At one end the junction does not follow the germline gene, possibly because of a read error. This chain joins TRBV7-2 and TRBJ1-2; D unclear. The CDR3 runs 11 residues. Germline V CDR1 and CDR2: SGHTA, FQGNSA. The CDR3 loop reads CASGLVYGYTF. As DNA, the CDR3 is TGTGCCAGCGGCTTAGTCTATGGCTACACCTTC.

This clonotype has a count of ten or more. The gene calls are TRBV27 and TRBJ2-5; no clear D gene. Trimming pared 6 bases from V and 3 bases from J, leaving 11 bases between. The CDR3 contains 13 residues. Germline loops: CDR1 MNHEY, CDR2 SMNVEV (reference sequence). CDR3 DNA sequence: TGTGCCAGCAGCCCACGGACGGAAGAGACCCAGTACTTC. Amino acids: CASSPRTEETQYF.

The genes are TRBV5-1 and TRBJ1-1; D is ambiguous. Trimming cost V 0 bases and J 1 base, with 16 bases left between them. This CDR3 region has 17 residues. Germline CDR1 and CDR2: SGHRS and YFSETQ. The CDR3 DNA follows: TGCGCCAGCAGCTTGGCCTTAATGGGCCTTAAGAACACTGAAGCTTTCTTT. Translated, it gives CASSLALMGLKNTEAFF.

This clonotype appeared a few times. This chain uses TRBV6-2 or TRBV6-3 with TRBJ2-4; D is perhaps TRBD1 (6 bases). This CDR3 spans 16 amino acids. The germline V gene encodes CDR1 MNHEY and CDR2 SVGEGT. V gave up 5 bases and J gave up 5 bases, with 19 bases separating them. The CDR3: CASSMDSLYPENIQYF. Written as DNA, the CDR3 is TGTGCCAGCAGTATGGACAGCCTCTATCCCGAAAACATTCAGTACTTC.

V usage is TRBV6-6 and J usage is TRBJ1-2; TRBD1 might be the D (5 bases). Germline values: CDR1 MNHNY, CDR2 SVGAGI (reference sequence). V was shortened by 7 bases and J by 1 base, with 22 bases between the two germline ends. The CDR3 sequence is 17 residues long. CDR3 sequence (DNA): TGTGCCAGCACCTATCATATTACAGGAGTCCTTAACTATGGCTACACCTTC. Translation gives CASTYHITGVLNYGYTF.

This clonotype was counted between two and nine times. The chain couples TRBV10-3 to TRBJ1-5; maybe TRBD1 (6 bases). V shed 4 bases and J shed 4 bases, with 14 bases lying between them. There are 15 residues in the CDR3. Germline values: CDR1 ENHRY, CDR2 SYGVKD. CDR3 protein: CAISGGQGGNQPQHF. CDR3 bases: TGTGCCATCAGTGGGGGGCAAGGCGGGAATCAGCCCCAGCATTTT.

V and J are TRBV7-2 and TRBJ2-1; the match to TRBD2 covers 14 bases. The trim removed 6 bases at V and 6 bases at J, leaving 13 bases unmatched. Germline V gene lookup returns CDR1 SGHTA and CDR2 FQGNSA. There are 18 residues in the CDR3. CDR3 sequence reads: CASSRLAGGTSAPNEQFF. The CDR3 coding sequence is TGTGCCAGCAGTCGACTAGCGGGAGGGACTAGCGCACCCAATGAGCAGTTCTTC.

The chain links TRBV28 to TRBJ1-2, with D hard to call. This CDR3 is 14 amino acids long. Germline V gene sequence: CDR1 MDHEN, CDR2 SYDVKM. V dropped 10 bases and J dropped 8 bases, with 23 bases sitting between them. Here the CDR3 DNA reads TGTGCCACACGAAAAAGTAGGACGTTGGGGGGCTACACCTTC. It specifies CATRKSRTLGGYTF.

About this clonotype itself: As the CDR3 is not closed by the conserved phenylalanine or tryptophan, this likely results from a read error. The chain couples TRBV20-1 to TRBJ1-6; D is uncertain. The CDR3 sequence is 17 residues long. Trimming removed 1 base from V and 0 bases from J, with 13 bases in between. The germline V gene encodes CDR1 DFQATT and CDR2 SNEGSKA (reference sequence). CDR3 bases: TGCAGTGCTAGAGGACCCCCAGAATCCTCCTATAATTCACCCCTCCACTGT. Encoded protein: CSARGPPESSYNSPLHC.

The chain combines TRBV29-1 with TRBJ2-7, with D tentatively TRBD1 or TRBD2 (6 bases each). The CDR3 is 13 residues long. Germline CDR1 SQVTM, CDR2 ANQGSEA. V lost 1 base and J lost 2, with 9 bases in between. CDR3 sequence (DNA): TGCAGCGTTGAAGTGGAGGGGGCCTACGAGCAGTACTTC. Protein: CSVEVEGAYEQYF.

The chain recombines TRBV6-6 with TRBJ2-2; no firm D call. The CDR3 covers 15 residues. Per germline, CDR1 MNHNY and CDR2 SVGAGI (reference sequence). Deletions cut 2 bases from V and 3 bases from J, with 10 bases between. Written as DNA, the CDR3 is TGTGCCAGCAGTTACGGTTCGGGCTACACCGGGGAGCTGTTTTTT. This codes for CASSYGSGYTGELFF.

This chain links TRBV5-1 with TRBJ2-5, with D perhaps matching TRBD2 (7 bases). The length of the CDR3 is 15 residues. V dropped 0 bases and J dropped 2 bases, with 11 bases sitting between them. Germline values: CDR1 SGHRS, CDR2 YFSETQ. The DNA for the CDR3 is TGCGCCAGCAGCTTGGGAGGGGGGGAGCAAGAGACCCAGTACTTC. Translating gives CASSLGGGEQETQYF. Based on the CDR3 plus reference TRBV5-1 and TRBJ2-5, the full variable domain is KAGVTQTPRYLIKTRGQQVTLSCSPISGHRSVSWYQQTPGQGLQFLFEYFSETQRNKGNFPGRFSGRQFSNSRSEMNVSTLELGDSALYLCASSLGGGEQETQYFGPGTRLLVL.

The chain uses TRBV7-2 and TRBJ1-4; the D is unclear. V shed 3 bases and J shed 7 bases, with 12 bases lying between them. Germline V gene lookup returns CDR1 SGHTA and CDR2 FQGNSA. The CDR3 length is 14 residues. CDR3 nucleotide sequence: TGTGCCAGCAGCTTGGCATCGAGGCGTGAAAAACTGTTTTTT. Encoded protein: CASSLASRREKLFF.